This TCR beta chain was retrieved from a study of T-cell memory formation after mild COVID-19. Findings of the study overall: CD4/CD8 balance held among clones contracting day 15 to 85, and later expanders leaned CD4+. CD4+ clones that contracted lay mainly in CM and EM; CD8+ ones lay in EMRA. Among clones peaking at day 37 in the second wave, SARS-CoV-2 specificity remained unconfirmed.

Details on this clonotype: Its antigen is not known.

In TCRdb, the 5' RACE reads were re-called with MiXCR into one record per CDR3 protein. This sample has around 300,000 distinct CDR3 sequences, with roughly 13% found just once. Trimming removed 3 bases from V and 10 bases from J, with 10 bases in between. Germline values: CDR1 LNHDA, CDR2 SQIVND (reference sequence). There are 12 residues in the CDR3. The clonotype comes from a man aged 18-30 years who had mild COVID-19 (a few samples of this study predate the infection). Cell type and time point are not known. The chain links TRBV19 to TRBJ1-5; D remains unclear. The specimen sequenced was PBMCs or a T cell subset sorted from them (not recorded which). CDR3 coding DNA: TGTGCCAGTAGTATGGGCCCACAACCCCAGCATTTT. It translates to CASSMGPQPQHF.